The 25 T cell receptor beta chains given below trace back to one sample, sequenced in a study of shared clonotypes between healthy human individuals. Naive CD8 cells comprised CD45RO-negative, CCR7-positively selected cells, excluding terminally differentiated effector memory CD45RA+ cells. The assay was immunoSEQ multiplex PCR, and TCRdb's table has in-frame clones only and misses some. Of around 580,000 clones in the sample, roughly 98% were seen once. The material sequenced was naive CD8+ T cells sorted from blood. These receptors all stem from a young man in good health.

This chain links TRBV27 with TRBJ2-1, with TRBD2 as a possible D gene (5 bases). Germline V gene lookup returns CDR1 MNHEY and CDR2 SMNVEV (reference sequence). The ends were cut back, 9 bases at V and 0 bases at J, with 21 bases in the middle. The CDR3 runs to 17 residues. In DNA form, the CDR3 reads TGTGCCAGTAGTAGTGCGGCGGGTACCGACTCCTACAATGAGCAGTTCTTC. Its protein product is CASSSAAGTDSYNEQFF.

This chain connects TRBV27 to TRBJ2-7; D gene unclear. This CDR3 is built from 13 residues. Trimming removed 3 bases at V and 6 bases at J, with 12 bases between. Germline CDR1 and CDR2: MNHEY and SMNVEV (reference sequence). This chain's CDR3 is CASSFQAAIEQYF. The CDR3 DNA sequence: TGTGCCAGCAGTTTCCAGGCAGCTATCGAGCAGTACTTC.

A remark on this clone: One junction end disagrees with the germline gene, perhaps due to a read error. The chain employs TRBV7-7 and TRBJ2-5; 7 nucleotides agree with TRBD2. Germline lookup yields CDR1 SSHAT and CDR2 FNYEAQ (reference sequence). This CDR3 contains 14 residues. CDR3 bases: TGTGCTAGCAGCTCCCTAGCGGCCCAAGAGACCCAGTACTTC. This gives the protein CASSSLAAQETQYF.

This clone was found once. Other DNA sequences in the same sample also yield this CDR3. The chain couples TRBV7-8 to TRBJ2-7; D gene ambiguous. V shed 1 base and J shed 0 bases, with 4 bases lying between them. Germline V gene sequence: CDR1 SGHVS, CDR2 FQNEAQ. The CDR3 is 13 residues long. The CDR3 is CASSLGPSYEQYF. In nucleotides, the CDR3 is TGTGCCAGCAGCTTAGGTCCCTCCTACGAGCAGTACTTC.

The CDR3 DNA reads as TGTGCCAGCAGCTTGGCGGAGCTGCAGTACTTC. It specifies CASSLAELQYF. The chain links TRBV7-9 to TRBJ2-7; D call uncertain. Trimming removed 3 bases at V and 9 bases at J, with 9 bases between. The length of the CDR3 is 11 residues. The germline V gene has CDR1 SEHNR and CDR2 FQNEAQ (reference sequence).

The rearrangement links TRBV10-1 to TRBJ1-1, with TRBD1 matching over 9 bases. This CDR3 is built from 16 residues. V lost 3 bases and J lost 1; bases outside the gene matches: 6. Germline CDR1 WNHNN, CDR2 SYGVQD (reference sequence). The chain's CDR3 is CASSDSDRGRNTEAFF. The CDR3 region has the DNA TGCGCCAGCAGTGATTCGGACAGGGGACGGAACACTGAAGCTTTCTTT.

This chain connects TRBV19 to TRBJ1-1; possible D gene TRBD1, 5 bases. This CDR3 comprises 14 residues. The V gene's germline CDR1 is LNHDA and CDR2 SQIVND (reference sequence). The V and J ends lost 5 bases and 5 bases respectively, with 15 bases between them. The CDR3 spells CASSATFGGTEAFF. In nucleotides, the CDR3 is TGTGCCAGTAGTGCGACCTTTGGGGGAACTGAAGCTTTCTTT. Complete variable domain (other parts from reference TRBV19 and TRBJ1-1): DGGITQSPKYLFRKEGQNVTLSCEQNLNHDAMYWYRQDPGQGLRLIYYSQIVNDFQKGDIAEGYSVSREKKESFPLTVTSAQKNPTAFYLCASSATFGGTEAFFGQGTRLTVV.

Remarks on this clone: Other DNA sequences within the sample encode an identical CDR3. This chain links TRBV4-1 with TRBJ2-3; 11 positions match TRBD2. The V gene end was trimmed by 4 bases and the J gene end by 0 bases; junction bases not matched to a gene: 3. The CDR3 has 16 residues. Germline CDR1 reads MGHRA; CDR2 reads YSYEKL. Written as DNA, the CDR3 is TGCGCCAGCAGCCTGCGGACTAGCGGGAGCACAGATACGCAGTATTTT. Its protein product is CASSLRTSGSTDTQYF.

The V call is TRBV2, the J call TRBJ1-1; a possible D gene is TRBD1 (5 bases). Germline V gives CDR1 SNHLY, CDR2 FYNNEI. This CDR3 is built from 15 residues. The V end was cut by 7 bases, the J end by 1 base, with 16 bases between. The CDR3 DNA follows: TGTGCCAGCAACCCCCCCGAAGGGGCGAACACTGAAGCTTTCTTT. Translated, it gives CASNPPEGANTEAFF.

With regard to this clone: Other DNA sequences of this sample code for an identical CDR3. V is TRBV7-9 and J is TRBJ2-7; the D gene is possibly TRBD1 (6 bases). CDR3 length equals 12 residues. The V end was cut by 5 bases, the J end by 3 bases, with 8 bases between. The germline V gene has CDR1 SEHNR and CDR2 FQNEAQ (reference sequence). The CDR3 DNA sequence: TGTGCCAGCAGCCTACAGGGCTACGAGCAGTACTTC. It is translated as CASSLQGYEQYF.

The CDR3 region is CASSLIGVGANVLTF. The CDR3 DNA follows: TGCGCCAGCAGCCTGATCGGGGTTGGGGCCAACGTCCTGACTTTC. The chain is built from TRBV5-1 and TRBJ2-6; D might be TRBD2 (5 bases). This CDR3 has 15 amino acids. Trimming cost V 4 bases and J 3 bases, with 11 bases left between them. Germline V gene lookup returns CDR1 SGHRS and CDR2 YFSETQ.

V gene TRBV30 combines with J gene TRBJ2-7, with no clear D. Trimming removed 5 bases from V and 3 bases from J, with 14 bases in between. Germline values: CDR1 GTSNPN, CDR2 SVGIG (reference sequence). CDR3 length equals 13 residues. CDR3 in DNA: TGTGCCTGGGCCGGGTCGTCGATCTACGAGCAGTACTTC. Encoded protein: CAWAGSSIYEQYF.

The chain recombines TRBV30 with TRBJ2-3, with D maybe TRBD1 (5 bases). The CDR3 covers 15 residues. V was trimmed by 2 bases and J by 0 bases, leaving 12 bases between them. The germline CDR1 and CDR2 sequences are GTSNPN and SVGIG (reference sequence). The CDR3 is CAWSKGASSTDTQYF. The CDR3 nucleotides read TGTGCCTGGAGTAAAGGGGCGTCTAGCACAGATACGCAGTATTTT.

J is TRBJ2-7 and V is TRBV6-5, with 7 bases identical to TRBD1. Per the germline V gene, CDR1 is MNHEY and CDR2 is SVGAGI. CDR3 length: 15 residues. V lost 5 bases to trimming and J lost 3 bases; unmatched junction nucleotides: 10. CDR3 amino acids: CASSPPGQPIYEQYF. DNA of the CDR3: TGTGCCAGCAGTCCTCCGGGACAGCCGATCTACGAGCAGTACTTC.

The chain carries TRBV9 and TRBJ2-1; 11 nucleotides line up with TRBD2. The germline V gene encodes CDR1 SGDLS and CDR2 YYNGEE. This CDR3 has 15 amino acids. V was clipped by 3 bases and J by 5 bases; unmatched bases: 4. The CDR3 DNA sequence: TGTGCCAGCAGCGCCTTAGCGGGAGGGGACAATGAGCAGTTCTTC. As protein: CASSALAGGDNEQFF. The full variable domain, completed using reference TRBV9 and TRBJ2-1, is DSGVTQTPKHLITATGQRVTLRCSPRSGDLSVYWYQQSLDQGLQFLIQYYNGEERAKGNILERFSAQQFPDLHSELNLSSLELGDSALYFCASSALAGGDNEQFFGPGTRLTVL.

The rearrangement uses TRBV6-1 and TRBJ1-2, with D unresolved. The length of the CDR3 is 16 residues. V was cut by 2 bases and J by 6 bases, with 19 bases left in between. CDR1 and CDR2 from the germline V gene are MNHNS and SASEGT. CDR3 coding DNA: TGTGCCAGCAGTGAATATTCTGGACTCTTCAACCATGGCTACACCTTC. Translated: CASSEYSGLFNHGYTF.

The rearrangement links TRBV5-8 to TRBJ1-1; D not resolved. Germline assignment: CDR1 SGHTS and CDR2 YDEGEE. CDR3 length equals 12 residues. Trimming shortened V by 0 bases and J by 7 bases, and 7 bases separated the two germline ends. As DNA, the CDR3 is TGTGCCAGCAGCTTGGCTTCATTTGAAGCTTTCTTT. Protein: CASSLASFEAFF.

V and J are TRBV18 and TRBJ2-3; 10 bases line up with TRBD2. Per the germline V gene, CDR1 is KGHSH and CDR2 is LQKENI. The CDR3 runs to 19 residues. Unmatched junction bases numbered 16, after V lost 4 bases and J lost 3 bases. As DNA, the CDR3 is TGTGCCAGCTCACTAGCGGTGGCTAGCGGGAGTCGAGAGACAGATACGCAGTATTTT. Translation gives CASSLAVASGSRETDTQYF.

The chain is built from TRBV29-1 and TRBJ2-1, with 13 bases lining up with TRBD2. CDR1 is SQVTM, CDR2 ANQGSEA, per germline. The CDR3 is 14 residues long. With V trimmed by 4 bases and J by 5 bases, 2 bases remained unmatched. The CDR3 is CSVVGLAGDNEQFF. DNA of the CDR3: TGCAGCGTTGTTGGACTAGCGGGAGACAATGAGCAGTTCTTC.

This sequence joins TRBV5-5 and TRBJ2-5; D is perhaps TRBD1 or TRBD2 (5 bases each). The germline CDR1 and CDR2 sequences are SGHKS and YYEKEE (reference sequence). The length of the CDR3 is 15 residues. V lost 0 bases and J lost 3, with 12 bases in between. The CDR3 DNA is TGTGCCAGCAGCTTGGGGCTAAGGGACGAAGAGACCCAGTACTTC. This codes for CASSLGLRDEETQYF. Looking up the rest from reference TRBV5-5 and TRBJ2-5 gives the full variable domain: DAGVTQSPTHLIKTRGQQVTLRCSPISGHKSVSWYQQVLGQGPQFIFQYYEKEERGRGNFPDRFSARQFPNYSSELNVNALLLGDSALYLCASSLGLRDEETQYFGPGTRLLVL.

The chain employs TRBV11-2 and TRBJ2-2; 7 positions match TRBD2. Looked up from germline, CDR1 is SGHAT and CDR2 is FQNNGV. The CDR3 runs 17 residues. With V trimmed by 0 bases and J by 7 bases, 11 bases remained unmatched. The DNA of the CDR3 is TGTGCCAGCAGCTTAGAATCCGGACTAGTACGTCTCGGGGAGCTGTTTTTT. Protein product: CASSLESGLVRLGELFF.

This clone was picked up one time. The chain employs TRBV5-1 and TRBJ2-3; 8 nucleotides align to TRBD2. The CDR3 is 15 amino acids. Germline CDR1 and CDR2: SGHRS and YFSETQ. J was trimmed by 6 bases and V by 4 bases; bases with no gene match: 10. In DNA, the CDR3 is TGCGCCAGCAGCGAGCTGCGGGGGGAGGGGGATACGCAGTATTTT. Protein: CASSELRGEGDTQYF. Together with reference TRBV5-1 and TRBJ2-3, the CDR3 gives the full variable domain: KAGVTQTPRYLIKTRGQQVTLSCSPISGHRSVSWYQQTPGQGLQFLFEYFSETQRNKGNFPGRFSGRQFSNSRSEMNVSTLELGDSALYLCASSELRGEGDTQYFGPGTRLTVL.

This sequence joins TRBV25-1 and TRBJ1-1; unclear D gene. The CDR3 is 14 amino acids. The germline gives CDR1 MGHDK, CDR2 SYGVNS. Trimming removed 5 bases at V and 1 base at J, with 11 bases between. In DNA, the CDR3 is TGTGCCAGCAGTCCCCGATGGGCGAACACTGAAGCTTTCTTT. This sequence encodes CASSPRWANTEAFF.

CDR3 DNA sequence: TGTGCCAGCAAGGTACAACTACCCACCGGGGAGCTGTTTTTT. As protein: CASKVQLPTGELFF. This rearrangement joins TRBV28 to TRBJ2-2; D gene unclear. V lost 7 bases and J 4 bases, leaving 13 bases between the germline ends. This CDR3 is built from 14 residues. Germline assignment: CDR1 MDHEN and CDR2 SYDVKM.

The chain recombines TRBV11-1 with TRBJ1-1; tentatively, D is TRBD1 (6 bases). This CDR3 is built from 17 residues. Trimming stripped 3 bases from V and 1 base from J, with 18 bases between. Germline V gene sequence: CDR1 SGHAT, CDR2 FQDESV (reference sequence). The chain's CDR3 is CASSLETWTARNTEAFF. In DNA form, the CDR3 reads TGTGCCAGCAGCTTGGAAACCTGGACAGCGAGGAACACTGAAGCTTTCTTT.